These T cell receptor beta chains were read from a single sample in a study of T cell repertoires in ileal Crohn's disease. TCRdb keeps only in-frame clones here, not all; method: immunoSEQ multiplex PCR. This table has roughly 16,000 clones, 72% appearing once. The sequenced material came from ileal tissue. Receptor source: an adult with Crohn's disease. The CDR3 runs from the conserved cysteine through the conserved F or W. The order of the fields is V gene, J gene, clone size, D gene, CDR3 DNA, CDR3 protein. The D gene is left open where the match is weak. Clone size appears in some rows only: once, few, many, or a class for an expanded clone.

>TRBV5-1|TRBJ2-5|once|-
TGCGCCAGCAGCTTGAGTGGGCTGGAGACCCAGTACTTC
CASSLSGLETQYF
>TRBV5-1|TRBJ2-7|-|TRBD1
TGCGCCAGCAGCTTGGATCCAGGGGGCAGAGCCTACGAGCAGTACTTC
CASSLDPGGRAYEQYF
>TRBV6-6|TRBJ1-5|-|-
TGTGCCAGCTCATCCGGGGGGTCCAATCAGCCCCAGCATTTT
CASSSGGSNQPQHF
>TRBV5-4|TRBJ2-6|-|-
TGTGCCAGCAGCTTGGGACAGACCTCTGGGGCCAACGTCCTGACTTTC
CASSLGQTSGANVLTF
>TRBV5-6|TRBJ2-5|-|-
TGTGCCAGCAGCTTTCGGGAGATGGGAGGAGAGACCCAGTACTTC
CASSFREMGGETQYF
>TRBV19|TRBJ1-5|-|-
TGTGCCAGTAGTATCCCCGCGAGCCAGCCCCAGCATTTT
CASSIPASQPQHF
>TRBV4-3|TRBJ2-2|once|-
TGCGCCAGCAGCCAAGGACTCCTGACCGGGGAGCTGTTTTTT
CASSQGLLTGELFF
>TRBV5-1|TRBJ2-2|once|TRBD2
TGCGCCAGCAGCTTGAGCGGGGCCAACACCGGGGAGCTGTTTTTT
CASSLSGANTGELFF
>TRBV9|TRBJ1-2|-|-
TGTGCCAGCAGCAATGGGAGGTATGGCTACACCTTC
CASSNGRYGYTF
>TRBV30|TRBJ2-7|few|TRBD1
TGTGCCTGGAGGAGGACAGGGGGCTACGAGCAGTACTTC
CAWRRTGGYEQYF
>TRBV25-1|TRBJ2-2|-|-
TGTGCCAGCAGTGACTCCGAGCCCGGGGAGCTGTTTTTT
CASSDSEPGELFF
>TRBV7-6|TRBJ1-5|-|-
TGTGCCAGCAGCTTAGGGACACAGTATAGCAATCAGCCCCAGCATTTT
CASSLGTQYSNQPQHF
>TRBV7-6|TRBJ2-2|-|-
TGTGCCAGCAGCTTAGGGGCAGGGTGGATCGGGGAGCTGTTTTTT
CASSLGAGWIGELFF
>TRBV29-1|TRBJ1-3|-|TRBD1
TGCAGCGTCGTATCTTCCGGGACAGCCTCCTCTGGAAACACCATATATTTT
CSVVSSGTASSGNTIYF
>TRBV5-4|TRBJ2-3|-|TRBD2
TGTGCCAGCAGCCCTAGGGGTAGCGGGGGGGATACGCAGTATTTT
CASSPRGSGGDTQYF
>TRBV27|TRBJ1-6|-|TRBD1
TGTGCCACCCGACAGGGTTCGGCCTATAATTCACCCCTCCACTTT
CATRQGSAYNSPLHF
>TRBV19|TRBJ2-5|few|-
TGTGCCAGTAGTATAGAGGGGAGGCAAGAGACCCAGTACTTC
CASSIEGRQETQYF
>TRBV27|TRBJ2-7|-|-
TGTGCCAGCAGTCCACCCCCCGGGTACGGCTCCTACGAGCAGTACTTC
CASSPPPGYGSYEQYF